These 6 T cell receptor beta chains were all obtained from the same sample, sequenced in a study of blood T cell repertoires in COVID-19 (dated by TCRdb to 2018 to 2021). Receptor amplification or capture employed the immunoSEQ multiplex PCR assay. Here the immuneACCESS table is served through TCRdb, limited to in-frame sequences with V and J called. Missing clones are a known gap in these copies; in checked studies unresolved V genes cover under half, and the rest lacks a known reason. Here the sample has 110,000 to 150,000 clones; 75% to 90% occur a single time. 35% to 45% of the sample is in the top ten clones. The sample comprised peripheral blood. Source of these receptors: a human donor in a cohort sampled during active COVID-19.

The genes are TRBV9 and TRBJ2-2, with TRBD2 matching over 7 bases. Per germline, CDR1 SGDLS and CDR2 YYNGEE. This CDR3 has 16 residues. V shed 2 bases and J 1 base; nucleotides not matched to a gene: 5. The CDR3: CASSVSGGQNTGELFF. DNA of the CDR3: TGTGCCAGCAGCGTTTCGGGGGGTCAGAACACCGGGGAGCTGTTTTTT. Full variable domain (remainder filled in from reference TRBV9 and TRBJ2-2): DSGVTQTPKHLITATGQRVTLRCSPRSGDLSVYWYQQSLDQGLQFLIQYYNGEERAKGNILERFSAQQFPDLHSELNLSSLELGDSALYFCASSVSGGQNTGELFFGEGSRLTVL.

The V call is TRBV7-2, the J call TRBJ2-5, with a weak D call TRBD2 (6 bases). Germline CDR1 and CDR2: SGHTA and FQGNSA. Trimming pared 4 bases from V and 2 bases from J, leaving 8 bases between. This CDR3 contains 13 residues. CDR3 region: CASSSTRQETQYF. The CDR3 region has the DNA TGTGCCAGCAGCTCGACTAGGCAAGAGACCCAGTACTTC. Drawing the rest from reference TRBV7-2 and TRBJ2-5, the complete variable domain is GAGVSQSPSNKVTEKGKDVELRCDPISGHTALYWYRQSLGQGLEFLIYFQGNSAPDKSGLPSDRFSAERTGGSVSTLTIQRTQQEDSAVYLCASSSTRQETQYFGPGTRLLVL.

This chain connects TRBV18 to TRBJ1-3, with D unclear. The V end was cut by 3 bases, the J end by 4 bases, with 10 bases between. Germline V CDR1 and CDR2: KGHSH, LQKENI. The CDR3 consists of 14 residues. The CDR3 region has the DNA TGTGCCAGCTCACCCCTTGACGGGGGAAACACCATATATTTT. Protein: CASSPLDGGNTIYF.

V and J are TRBV7-7 and TRBJ2-2, with 7 bases identical to TRBD2. V was clipped by 1 base and J by 0 bases; unmatched bases: 2. The CDR3 extends over 16 amino acids. Germline assignment: CDR1 SSHAT and CDR2 FNYEAQ (reference sequence). The CDR3 loop reads CASSLVAGANTGELFF. In DNA form, the CDR3 reads TGTGCCAGCAGCTTAGTGGCGGGAGCGAACACCGGGGAGCTGTTTTTT. Using reference TRBV7-7 and TRBJ2-2 for the parts outside the CDR3, the full variable domain is GAGVSQSPRYKVTKRGQDVTLRCDPISSHATLYWYQQALGQGPEFLTYFNYEAQPDKSGLPSDRFSAERPEGSISTLTIQRTEQRDSAMYRCASSLVAGANTGELFFGEGSRLTVL.

V and J are TRBV27 and TRBJ1-3, with 8 bases matching TRBD1. This CDR3 spans 19 amino acids. From germline, CDR1 is MNHEY and CDR2 SMNVEV (reference sequence). V gave up 0 bases and J gave up 1 base; unmatched junction bases: 11. The CDR3 bases are TGTGCCAGCAGTTTATCTGCCCTCTCGGACAGGGAATCTGGAAACACCATATATTTT. This sequence encodes CASSLSALSDRESGNTIYF.

The V gene is TRBV18, the J gene TRBJ2-2; perhaps TRBD2 as D (5 bases). V was pared by 2 bases and J by 4 bases, with 5 bases between. Germline lookup yields CDR1 KGHSH and CDR2 LQKENI. The CDR3 extends over 13 amino acids. CDR3 in amino acids: CASSPTSTGELFF. CDR3 bases: TGTGCCAGCTCACCAACTAGCACCGGGGAGCTGTTTTTT.